This is a list of T cell receptor beta chains from one sample in a study of beta chain features in type 1 diabetes. Clones were sequenced by immunoSEQ multiplex PCR, and TCRdb holds only the in-frame ones, with some missing. The sample yields roughly 250,000 clones, about 71% seen once. The sequenced material came from naive CD4+ T cells from blood. These receptors came from a man aged 25-45 years in good health. Each CDR3 is given with its conserved first and last residue. Fields, in order: V gene, clone size, J gene, D gene, CDR3 DNA, CDR3 protein. A D gene is named only where the DNA matches it firmly. Size values are once, few and many counts, or a class for expanded clones, and some rows have none.

V: TRBV7-2; size: NA; J: TRBJ2-7; D: NA; DNA: TGTGCCAGCAGCCCAGTGGGAACCCAATCCTACGAGCAGTACTTC; CDR3: CASSPVGTQSYEQYF
V: TRBV20-1; size: NA; J: TRBJ2-7; D: NA; DNA: TGCAGTGCCAGCCTAGGCGACGAGCAGTACTTC; CDR3: CSASLGDEQYF
V: TRBV7-2; size: NA; J: TRBJ2-7; D: NA; DNA: TGTGCCAGCAGCCCGGGACAAATAGACTCCTACGAGCAGTACTTC; CDR3: CASSPGQIDSYEQYF
V: TRBV9; size: NA; J: TRBJ2-2; D: NA; DNA: TGTGCCAGCAGCCCACGAGCCGACACCGGGGAGCTGTTTTTT; CDR3: CASSPRADTGELFF
V: TRBV10-3; size: few; J: TRBJ1-5; D: NA; DNA: TGTGCCATCAGTGGGGCAGACAAGCCCCAGCATTTT; CDR3: CAISGADKPQHF
V: TRBV29-1; size: NA; J: TRBJ1-5; D: NA; DNA: TGCAGCGTGGCCCGGGACAGCAATCAGCCCCAGCATTTT; CDR3: CSVARDSNQPQHF
V: TRBV5-6; size: NA; J: TRBJ1-1; D: NA; DNA: TGTGCCAGCAGAGGAGACAAGAACACTGAAGCTTTCTTT; CDR3: CASRGDKNTEAFF
V: TRBV6-5; size: NA; J: TRBJ1-2; D: NA; DNA: TGTGCCAGCAGTTACTCCAGCACCGTCGGTTATGGCTACACCTTC; CDR3: CASSYSSTVGYGYTF
V: TRBV7-9; size: NA; J: TRBJ1-1; D: NA; DNA: TGTGCCAGCCCGAGACCAGACACTGAAGCTTTCTTT; CDR3: CASPRPDTEAFF
V: TRBV18; size: few; J: TRBJ2-3; D: NA; DNA: TGTGCCAGCTCACCAGGGGCCACAGATACGCAGTATTTT; CDR3: CASSPGATDTQYF
V: TRBV27; size: once; J: TRBJ1-2; D: NA; DNA: TGTGCCAGCAGTTTCCGGCGTCCTAACTATGGCTACACCTTC; CDR3: CASSFRRPNYGYTF
V: TRBV7-2; size: NA; J: TRBJ2-7; D: NA; DNA: TGTGCCAGCAGCATTCTCCAGGGCAGCTCCTACGAGCAGTACTTC; CDR3: CASSILQGSSYEQYF
V: TRBV30; size: NA; J: TRBJ1-2; D: NA; DNA: TGTGCCTGGAGTGACCTGCCGGGGGAAGGCCGTGGCTACACCTTC; CDR3: CAWSDLPGEGRGYTF
V: TRBV18; size: few; J: TRBJ2-5; D: NA; DNA: TGTGCCAGCTCACCAACAAAGGGAGAGACCCAGTACTTC; CDR3: CASSPTKGETQYF
V: TRBV15; size: NA; J: TRBJ1-2; D: NA; DNA: TGTGCCACCAGCTTACTAGGGCAGATCTATGGCTACACCTTC; CDR3: CATSLLGQIYGYTF
V: TRBV9; size: NA; J: TRBJ2-5; D: TRBD2; DNA: TGTGCCAGCAGCCCCGTTCCGGCGGGAGTGCGGGAGACCCAGTACTTC; CDR3: CASSPVPAGVRETQYF
V: TRBV5-4; size: NA; J: TRBJ2-1; D: NA; DNA: TGTGCCAGCAGCTTGGGGGGCAGCAGCTCCTACAATGAGCAGTTCTTC; CDR3: CASSLGGSSSYNEQFF
V: TRBV7-9; size: NA; J: TRBJ2-3; D: TRBD1; DNA: TGTGCCAGCAGCCAGGACAGGGCCACAGATACGCAGTATTTT; CDR3: CASSQDRATDTQYF
V: TRBV5-4; size: NA; J: TRBJ2-1; D: NA; DNA: TGTGCCAGCAGCTTGGCCTTATCTAGGGATGAGCAGTTCTTC; CDR3: CASSLALSRDEQFF
V: TRBV30; size: few; J: TRBJ2-1; D: TRBD2; DNA: TGTGCCTGGAGTATGGCGGGGGGGACCCTGTTCTTC; CDR3: CAWSMAGGTLFF
V: TRBV20-1; size: few; J: TRBJ2-5; D: NA; DNA: TGCAGTGCTAGAGATCTAGAGACCCAGTACTTC; CDR3: CSARDLETQYF
V: TRBV25-1; size: NA; J: TRBJ2-5; D: NA; DNA: TGTGCCAGCCAGAGGACAGAATCCGCGACCCAGTACTTC; CDR3: CASQRTESATQYF
V: TRBV5-6; size: few; J: TRBJ1-2; D: TRBD1; DNA: TGTGCCAGCACCCGGACAGGCAATTCCTATGGCTACACCTTC; CDR3: CASTRTGNSYGYTF
V: TRBV19; size: NA; J: TRBJ2-7; D: NA; DNA: TGTGCCAGTAGTATAACTCACGGGACACCTTACGAGCAGTACTTC; CDR3: CASSITHGTPYEQYF
V: TRBV5-1; size: once; J: TRBJ2-7; D: TRBD1; DNA: TGCGCCAGCGCCCCAGGGACAGGGGGCTTCTACGAGCAGTACTTC; CDR3: CASAPGTGGFYEQYF
V: TRBV15; size: NA; J: TRBJ1-5; D: NA; DNA: TGTGCCACCAGCCTACCGACGGGCAGGGCTAGCAATCAGCCCCAGCATTTT; CDR3: CATSLPTGRASNQPQHF
V: TRBV5-6; size: NA; J: TRBJ1-2; D: NA; DNA: TGTGCCAGCAGCTTGGACAGGACCACGTACGGCTACACCTTC; CDR3: CASSLDRTTYGYTF
V: TRBV30; size: NA; J: TRBJ1-2; D: NA; DNA: TGTGCCTGGGCCCAAGCTAACTATGGCTACACCTTC; CDR3: CAWAQANYGYTF